The 25 T cell receptor beta chains given below trace back to one sample, sequenced in a study of blood T cell repertoires in COVID-19. Sequencing was performed with immunoSEQ multiplex PCR; in TCRdb, only in-frame clones are kept and a portion is missing. The sample consists of about 220,000 clones, 82% of them appearing once. Sequenced: peripheral blood. Every receptor here comes from a woman in her seventies with COVID-19, enrolled during active disease.

The chain links TRBV28 to TRBJ1-2; D perhaps matches TRBD1 (5 bases). The CDR3 spans 12 residues. The germline V gene encodes CDR1 MDHEN and CDR2 SYDVKM. Trimming took off 5 bases at V and 4 bases at J, with 8 bases between the two ends. The CDR3 DNA is TGTGCCAGCAGTACCGACAGCTATGGCTACACCTTC. Its protein product is CASSTDSYGYTF.

The chain joins TRBV6-5 to TRBJ2-7; the match to TRBD2 covers 12 bases. Per the germline V gene, CDR1 is MNHEY and CDR2 is SVGAGI. This CDR3 has 15 residues. J lost 2 bases, V lost 5 bases, and 4 bases had no gene match. CDR3 sequence reads: CASSTRLAGAYEQYF. The CDR3 coding sequence is TGTGCCAGCAGTACCAGACTAGCGGGAGCCTACGAGCAGTACTTC.

In DNA form, the CDR3 reads TGTGCCAGCAGCTCAGTGACAGGGGATTCACCCCTCCACTTT. It translates to CASSSVTGDSPLHF. The chain uses TRBV7-2 and TRBJ1-6, with 8 bases fitting TRBD1. The CDR3 is 14 residues long. CDR1 SGHTA and CDR2 FQGNSA come from the germline V gene. The V and J ends lost 4 bases and 8 bases, in that order; junction bases with no gene match: 4.

This clone was detected a few times. The chain has TRBV7-2 and TRBJ1-1, with no clear D. This CDR3 contains 15 residues. V dropped 2 bases and J dropped 2 bases, with 12 bases sitting between them. The germline V gene encodes CDR1 SGHTA and CDR2 FQGNSA. The chain's CDR3 is CASSLLGSSNTEAFF. The CDR3 DNA sequence: TGTGCCAGCAGCTTACTTGGCAGTTCAAACACTGAAGCTTTCTTT.

DNA of the CDR3: TGTGCCAGCAGTGATCCCGGACTAGGCTACGAGCAGTACTTC. Protein product: CASSDPGLGYEQYF. The V call is TRBV6-2 or TRBV6-3, the J call TRBJ2-7; 7 nucleotides line up with TRBD2. With V trimmed by 5 bases and J by 3 bases, 7 bases remained unmatched. The CDR3 runs to 14 residues. The V gene's germline CDR1 is MNHEY and CDR2 SVGEGT.

The chain carries TRBV18 and TRBJ2-7; D gene ambiguous. Trimming removed 5 bases at V and 3 bases at J, with 5 bases between. The CDR3 is made up of 11 amino acids. CDR1 is KGHSH and CDR2 is LQKENI in the germline V gene. The CDR3 reads CASSSNYEQYF. Here the CDR3 DNA reads TGTGCCAGCTCATCAAACTACGAGCAGTACTTC.

This sequence joins TRBV30 and TRBJ2-1; 13 bases map to TRBD2. The CDR3 is 13 amino acids. V lost 2 bases, J lost 13 bases, and 5 bases stayed unmatched. Germline V CDR1 and CDR2: GTSNPN, SVGIG (reference sequence). The CDR3 sequence: CAWSPGLAGNQFF. CDR3 sequence (DNA): TGTGCCTGGAGTCCGGGACTAGCGGGAAATCAGTTCTTC.

V and J are TRBV12-3 or TRBV12-4 and TRBJ1-2; D remains unclear. The CDR3 is made up of 12 amino acids. Trimming removed 6 bases from V and 2 bases from J, with 7 bases in between. The CDR3 sequence is CASSYQNYGYTF. The DNA for the CDR3 is TGTGCCAGCAGCTATCAAAACTATGGCTACACCTTC.

This rearrangement joins TRBV19 to TRBJ2-2; 10 nucleotides align to TRBD2. This CDR3 spans 16 amino acids. Germline CDR1 reads LNHDA; CDR2 reads SQIVND (reference sequence). V shed 3 bases and J 1 base; nucleotides not matched to a gene: 2. CDR3 protein: CASSIRTSGNTGELFF. The CDR3 DNA reads as TGTGCCAGTAGTATTCGGACTAGCGGGAACACCGGGGAGCTGTTTTTT.

This clone was picked up one time. V is TRBV7-6 and J is TRBJ2-5, with 14 bases identical to TRBD2. Trimming cost V 1 base and J 5 bases; bases outside gene matches: 18. From germline, CDR1 is SGHVS and CDR2 FNYEAQ. The CDR3 contains 21 residues. CDR3 sequence: CASSLEARYGLAGGPRETQYF. The CDR3 DNA reads as TGTGCCAGCAGCTTAGAGGCCCGCTATGGACTAGCGGGAGGTCCGCGGGAGACCCAGTACTTC.

The chain joins TRBV16 to TRBJ2-7; 7 nucleotides line up with TRBD1. Germline values: CDR1 KGHSY, CDR2 FQNENV. The CDR3 is 18 residues long. V lost 0 bases and J lost 3; bases outside the gene matches: 14. CDR3 in DNA: TGTGCCAGCAGCCAATCCCTATACAGGGGAACTGATAGCTACGAGCAGTACTTC. Amino acids: CASSQSLYRGTDSYEQYF.

The V and J genes are TRBV2 and TRBJ2-1, with 16 bases that match TRBD2. Germline-derived CDR1 and CDR2 are SNHLY and FYNNEI. The CDR3 runs to 16 residues. The V segment lost 5 bases and the J segment 9 bases; nucleotides outside the gene matches: 7. The CDR3: CASSTGTSGRVGEQFF. The DNA for the CDR3 is TGTGCCAGCAGTACCGGGACTAGCGGGAGGGTAGGTGAGCAGTTCTTC.

V gene TRBV7-2 combines with J gene TRBJ2-2; 7 bases align to TRBD2. V was clipped by 4 bases and J by 4 bases; unmatched bases: 9. Germline CDR1 reads SGHTA; CDR2 reads FQGNSA. The CDR3 is 16 residues long. The CDR3 protein is CASSSEGGRGTGELFF. For the CDR3, the DNA is TGTGCCAGCAGCTCCGAGGGAGGGAGGGGCACCGGGGAGCTGTTTTTT.

The rearrangement uses TRBV4-3 and TRBJ2-7; perhaps TRBD1 as D (6 bases). The CDR3 contains 13 residues. Germline loops: CDR1 LGHNA, CDR2 YSLEER. V shed 0 bases and J shed 3 bases, with 6 bases lying between them. As DNA, the CDR3 is TGCGCCAGCAGCCAAGACAGGGGCTACGAGCAGTACTTC. It yields the protein CASSQDRGYEQYF.

The chain carries TRBV29-1 and TRBJ1-2, with D tentatively TRBD1 (5 bases). Germline V gene data show CDR1 as SQVTM and CDR2 as ANQGSEA. V was pared by 4 bases and J by 1 base, with 10 bases between. CDR3 length equals 13 residues. As DNA, the CDR3 is TGCAGCGTTGGAAAGGGGATTAACTATGGCTACACCTTC. It encodes CSVGKGINYGYTF.

CDR3 nucleotides: TGTGCCAGCAGCTTACAAATAGCGGAGAACACCGGGGAGCTGTTTTTT. Amino acid sequence: CASSLQIAENTGELFF. The chain joins TRBV7-6 to TRBJ2-2; D may be TRBD2 (6 bases). The CDR3 is 16 residues long. Per germline, CDR1 SGHVS and CDR2 FNYEAQ. V was clipped by 2 bases and J by 1 base, with 11 bases between them. The full variable domain, completed using reference TRBV7-6 and TRBJ2-2, is GAGVSQSPRYKVTKRGQDVALRCDPISGHVSLYWYRQALGQGPEFLTYFNYEAQQDKSGLPNDRFSAERPEGSISTLTIQRTEQRDSAMYRCASSLQIAENTGELFFGEGSRLTVL.

V is TRBV27 and J is TRBJ2-1; the match to TRBD2 covers 13 bases. The CDR3 loop spans 15 amino acids. The trim removed 6 bases at V and 10 bases at J, leaving 9 bases unmatched. CDR1 and CDR2 (germline): MNHEY, SMNVEV (reference sequence). The CDR3 region is CASRRTSGRNREQFF. CDR3 coding DNA: TGTGCCAGCAGACGGACTAGCGGGAGAAATCGGGAGCAGTTCTTC.

V and J are TRBV28 and TRBJ1-4; the match to TRBD1 covers 12 bases. V trimming: 4 bases; J trimming: 8 bases; junction bases outside the gene matches: 5. Germline V gives CDR1 MDHEN, CDR2 SYDVKM. CDR3 length: 15 residues. The DNA for the CDR3 is TGTGCCAGCAGTTCAACCGGGACAGGGGGCGAAAAACTGTTTTTT. This translates into CASSSTGTGGEKLFF.

The chain carries TRBV10-3 and TRBJ1-3, with TRBD1 identical over 7 bases. J lost 7 bases, V lost 6 bases, and 9 bases had no gene match. The CDR3 totals 14 residues. Germline CDR1 ENHRY, CDR2 SYGVKD. The CDR3 DNA reads TGTGCCATCAGCCCTGACAGGGTTGGGAACACCATATATTTT. Its translation: CAISPDRVGNTIYF.

The V gene is TRBV28, the J gene TRBJ2-7; D is possibly TRBD1 (6 bases). The CDR3 has 14 residues. V was shortened by 8 bases and J by 2 bases, with 16 bases between the two germline ends. Germline V gene lookup returns CDR1 MDHEN and CDR2 SYDVKM. The DNA of the CDR3 is TGTGCCAGCGGGACAAGGGACGGGCCCTACGAGCAGTACTTC. This codes for CASGTRDGPYEQYF.

A few counts support this clone. The chain joins TRBV9 to TRBJ1-2; 7 bases align to TRBD1. The CDR3 is 16 amino acids. Germline CDR1 is SGDLS and CDR2 is YYNGEE. V trimming: 4 bases; J trimming: 6 bases; junction bases outside the gene matches: 15. The CDR3 coding sequence is TGTGCCAGCAGCCTCCAGACAGGGCCTAATGCGGATGGCTACACCTTC. Its protein product is CASSLQTGPNADGYTF. Full variable domain (rest looked up from reference TRBV9 and TRBJ1-2): DSGVTQTPKHLITATGQRVTLRCSPRSGDLSVYWYQQSLDQGLQFLIQYYNGEERAKGNILERFSAQQFPDLHSELNLSSLELGDSALYFCASSLQTGPNADGYTFGSGTRLTVV.

The V and J genes are TRBV6-6 and TRBJ2-3; no reliable D call. From germline, CDR1 is MNHNY and CDR2 SVGAGI (reference sequence). Trimming stripped 0 bases from V and 2 bases from J, with 12 bases between. The CDR3 runs to 16 residues. For the CDR3, the DNA is TGTGCCAGCAGTTACTCGCGGAACCCAAACACAGATACGCAGTATTTT. Its translation is CASSYSRNPNTDTQYF.

The V call is TRBV10-3, the J call TRBJ1-3; no clear D. The CDR3 has 13 amino acids. Germline CDR1 reads ENHRY; CDR2 reads SYGVKD. V was cut by 3 bases and J by 6 bases, with 9 bases left in between. The CDR3 sequence: CAISDPRINTIYF. In nucleotides, the CDR3 is TGTGCCATCAGTGATCCCCGTATAAACACCATATATTTT.

J is TRBJ1-5 and V is TRBV28, with D maybe TRBD1 (6 bases). The CDR3 has 16 residues. Trimming removed 7 bases from V and 0 bases from J, with 16 bases in between. Germline lookup yields CDR1 MDHEN and CDR2 SYDVKM. In DNA form, the CDR3 reads TGTGCCAGCATCGGGGGGGCAGTCTATAGCAATCAGCCCCAGCATTTT. It encodes CASIGGAVYSNQPQHF.

Written as DNA, the CDR3 is TGTGCCAGCAGTCAGGGCGGATCCAATCAGCCCCAGCATTTT. Translation gives CASSQGGSNQPQHF. V gene TRBV28 combines with J gene TRBJ1-5; perhaps TRBD1 as D (5 bases). The CDR3 totals 14 residues. Trimming removed 5 bases from V and 3 bases from J, with 11 bases in between. Germline V gene data show CDR1 as MDHEN and CDR2 as SYDVKM. Based on the CDR3 plus reference TRBV28 and TRBJ1-5, the full variable domain is DVKVTQSSRYLVKRTGEKVFLECVQDMDHENMFWYRQDPGLGLRLIYFSYDVKMKEKGDIPEGYSVSREKKERFSLILESASTNQTSMYLCASSQGGSNQPQHFGDGTRLSIL.